The 4 T cell receptor beta chains below were found in one sample sequenced in a study of T cell responses to AZD1222 COVID-19 vaccine. Only in-frame clones appear in the TCRdb table, and some are missing; sequencing was by immunoSEQ multiplex PCR. The sample holds fewer than 100,000 clones, around 90% seen once. Specimen: peripheral blood, collected 28 days after the second AZD1222 dose. These receptors originate from an adult who received the AZD1222 COVID-19 vaccine.

This clone was seen a handful of times. The chain carries TRBV4-3 and TRBJ1-2; D is undetermined. CDR1 and CDR2 (germline): LGHNA, YSLEER. CDR3 size: 14 residues. The V end lost 5 bases, the J end lost 3 bases, and 13 bases lay between the germline ends. The CDR3 loop is CASSKQDTDYGYTF. The CDR3 DNA is TGCGCCAGCAGCAAACAAGATACAGACTATGGCTACACCTTC.

This chain joins TRBV9 and TRBJ1-2; no firm D call. The CDR3 runs to 12 residues. The germline V and J ends were trimmed by 3 bases and 4 bases, with 7 bases remaining between them. CDR1 SGDLS and CDR2 YYNGEE come from the germline V gene. This CDR3 reads CASSGQSYGYTF. The CDR3 coding sequence is TGTGCCAGCAGCGGTCAAAGCTATGGCTACACCTTC.

The chain links TRBV5-1 to TRBJ2-3; D gene ambiguous. The CDR3 is 13 residues long. The germline V gene encodes CDR1 SGHRS and CDR2 YFSETQ. The V and J ends lost 4 bases and 2 bases respectively, with 8 bases between them. The CDR3 DNA is TGCGCCAGCAGCGTCTTACCCACAGATACGCAGTATTTT. Protein sequence: CASSVLPTDTQYF.

The CDR3 DNA reads as TGTGCCAGCAGTTTCGGGGCAGGGGGCGCAGATACGCAGTATTTT. Translation gives CASSFGAGGADTQYF. The chain couples TRBV27 to TRBJ2-3, with TRBD1 identical over 8 bases. The germline V gene has CDR1 MNHEY and CDR2 SMNVEV (reference sequence). V lost 3 bases, J lost 4 bases, and 6 bases stayed unmatched. The CDR3 sequence is 15 residues long.